Listed below are T cell receptor beta chains from one sample, sequenced in a study of blood T cell repertoires in COVID-19. Profiled with immunoSEQ multiplex PCR; TCRdb holds only in-frame clones, not every one. The profile covers 150,000 to 200,000 clones, with around 82% appearing a single time and around a sixth taken by the ten largest. Sequenced input: PBMCs or T cells enriched from blood (not recorded which). The receptors here all came from a man in his 60s who had recovered from COVID-19. Both conserved end residues are part of each CDR3. A D gene is named only where the DNA matches it firmly. Clone sizes are given selectively: once, few, many, or a class where the clone is expanded.

.	.	TRBV7-3	TRBJ2-2	CASSPRGGVAGELFF	TGTGCCAGCAGCCCAAGGGGGGGCGTCGCCGGGGAGCTGTTTTTT
TRBD1	.	TRBV10-3	TRBJ2-2	CAISWTGGNTGELFF	TGTGCCATCAGTTGGACAGGCGGAAACACCGGGGAGCTGTTTTTT
.	once	TRBV3-1/TRBV3-2	TRBJ1-6	CASSQGQYNSPLHF	TGTGCCAGCAGCCAAGGACAGTATAATTCACCCCTCCACTTT
.	once	TRBV7-8	TRBJ2-5	CASSLTSALQETQYF	TGTGCCAGCAGCTTAACGTCCGCGCTTCAAGAGACCCAGTACTTC
.	.	TRBV19	TRBJ2-3	CASTPLGASTDTQYF	TGTGCCAGTACCCCCTTGGGGGCCAGCACAGATACGCAGTATTTT
.	.	TRBV23-1	TRBJ1-2	CASSTTGNSYGYTF	TGCGCCAGCAGTACTACAGGGAACTCCTATGGCTACACCTTC
.	once	TRBV28	TRBJ1-1	CASSSTVLNTEAFF	TGTGCCAGCAGTTCGACAGTCTTGAACACTGAAGCTTTCTTT
TRBD1	.	TRBV29-1	TRBJ1-4	CSVYKGADEKLFF	TGCAGCGTGTATAAGGGGGCTGATGAAAAACTGTTTTTT
.	.	TRBV6-1	TRBJ1-5	CASSGAIGQPQHF	TGTGCCAGCAGTGGAGCCATCGGTCAGCCCCAGCATTTT
.	.	TRBV28	TRBJ1-2	CASSSLRQGLQRGGYTF	TGTGCCAGCAGTTCCTTAAGGCAGGGCCTGCAGCGGGGCGGCTACACCTTC
TRBD2	.	TRBV5-1	TRBJ2-7	CASSLGGLAGGVNYEQYF	TGCGCCAGCAGCTTGGGGGGACTAGCGGGAGGAGTAAACTACGAGCAGTACTTC
.	.	TRBV7-3	TRBJ1-1	CASSTDSNTEAFF	TGTGCCAGCAGCACCGACAGTAACACTGAAGCTTTCTTT
TRBD2	few	TRBV6-5	TRBJ2-1	CASSYLASGVYNEQFF	TGTGCCAGCAGTTACTTGGCTAGCGGGGTGTACAATGAGCAGTTCTTC
.	.	TRBV7-7	TRBJ2-1	CASSIWTAPYNEQFF	TGTGCTAGCAGCATATGGACAGCCCCCTACAATGAGCAGTTCTTC
.	.	TRBV5-1	TRBJ2-5	CASSLAEAGAQETQYF	TGCGCCAGCAGCTTGGCGGAGGCAGGGGCACAAGAGACCCAGTACTTC
.	once	TRBV19	TRBJ2-7	CASSIADNSYEQYF	TGTGCCAGTAGTATAGCTGACAACTCCTACGAGCAGTACTTC
.	.	TRBV7-3	TRBJ2-3	CASSSLGDTQYF	TGTGCCAGCAGCAGCCTTGGAGATACGCAGTATTTT
TRBD2	.	TRBV5-8	TRBJ2-7	CASSLSSGGAPYEQYF	TGTGCCAGCAGCTTGAGTAGCGGGGGGGCCCCCTACGAGCAGTACTTC
.	.	TRBV28	TRBJ1-6	CASSSGTLHF	TGTGCCAGCAGTTCCGGGACTCTCCACTTT
.	.	TRBV3-1/TRBV3-2	TRBJ2-7	CASSQDLGYRYF	TGTGCCAGCAGCCAAGATCTGGGCTACAGGTACTTC
TRBD1	.	TRBV6-5	TRBJ2-7	CASRSGTGTYEQYF	TGTGCCAGCAGATCCGGGACAGGGACCTACGAGCAGTACTTC
TRBD1	.	TRBV5-1	TRBJ2-7	CASSLETGTGTYEQYF	TGCGCCAGCAGCTTGGAAACCGGGACAGGGACCTACGAGCAGTACTTC
.	few	TRBV5-5	TRBJ2-5	CASSSGILTAETQYF	TGTGCCAGCAGCTCAGGGATCCTGACAGCGGAGACCCAGTACTTC
.	.	TRBV6-5	TRBJ2-5	CASTLTVRETQYF	TGTGCCAGCACCCTAACGGTGCGGGAGACCCAGTACTTC
.	.	TRBV6-5	TRBJ1-1	CASSLPSTTEAFF	TGTGCCAGCAGTCTTCCTAGCACCACTGAAGCTTTCTTT
TRBD2	.	TRBV19	TRBJ2-1	CASTLSGSISIVYNEQFF	TGTGCCAGTACGTTGAGCGGGAGCATTAGCATAGTCTACAATGAGCAGTTCTTC
TRBD2	.	TRBV6-5	TRBJ2-1	CASSHRPGRHNEQFF	TGTGCCAGCAGTCACAGACCCGGGAGGCACAATGAGCAGTTCTTC
TRBD2	few	TRBV19	TRBJ2-2	CASSMSSGRWDGELFF	TGTGCCAGTAGTATGTCTAGCGGGAGGTGGGACGGGGAGCTGTTTTTT
.	.	TRBV7-8	TRBJ2-3	CASSLLRGDTQYF	TGTGCCAGCAGCCTACTCAGGGGAGATACGCAGTATTTT
.	.	TRBV30	TRBJ2-5	CAWGGRVETQYF	TGTGCCTGGGGGGGCAGGGTGGAGACCCAGTACTTC
.	.	TRBV19	TRBJ1-1	CASSPRRATEAFF	TGTGCCAGTAGCCCGAGGAGGGCCACTGAAGCTTTCTTT
.	.	TRBV9	TRBJ1-2	CASSVDGRLHGYTF	TGTGCCAGCAGCGTAGACGGCCGACTCCATGGCTACACCTTC
TRBD2	.	TRBV3-1/TRBV3-2	TRBJ2-4	CASSPWLAGGKNIQYF	TGTGCCAGCAGCCCGTGGCTAGCGGGAGGGAAAAACATTCAGTACTTC
.	few	TRBV7-9	TRBJ1-3	CASSLVRQLSGNTIYF	TGTGCCAGCAGCTTAGTAAGACAGCTGTCTGGAAACACCATATATTTT
TRBD2	.	TRBV27	TRBJ2-3	CASSLPGRGTDTQYF	TGTGCCAGCAGTTTACCAGGGAGGGGCACAGATACGCAGTATTTT
.	.	TRBV18	TRBJ1-2	CASSPPGGDYGYTF	TGTGCCAGCTCACCACCGGGGGGGGACTATGGCTACACCTTC
TRBD2	.	TRBV18	TRBJ2-1	CASSPVGTSGNEQFF	TGTGCCAGCTCACCAGTTGGGACTAGCGGCAATGAGCAGTTCTTC
.	.	TRBV5-8	TRBJ1-6	CASSLRRSWRDSPLHF	TGTGCCAGCAGCTTGCGAAGGAGTTGGCGGGATTCACCCCTCCACTTT
TRBD1	.	TRBV5-1	TRBJ2-7	CASTGQAPHEQYF	TGCGCCAGCACCGGACAGGCGCCCCACGAGCAGTACTTC
.	.	TRBV29-1	TRBJ1-1	CSAPGLGNTEAFF	TGCAGCGCCCCGGGGTTGGGGAACACTGAAGCTTTCTTT
TRBD1	.	TRBV13	TRBJ2-1	CASSLVGRGWNNEQFF	TGTGCCAGCAGCTTAGTCGGCAGGGGGTGGAACAATGAGCAGTTCTTC
.	.	TRBV7-3	TRBJ2-6	CASSLMPRRSNSRGSGANVLTF	TGTGCCAGCAGCTTAATGCCCCGCCGGAGCAACTCCCGAGGCTCTGGGGCCAACGTCCTGACTTTC
.	.	TRBV6-4	TRBJ2-2	CATREQGTGELFF	TGTGCCACCCGGGAGCAGGGCACCGGGGAGCTGTTTTTT
.	.	TRBV7-9	TRBJ1-5	CASSSTIGGYSNQPQHF	TGTGCCAGCAGCTCAACGATAGGAGGATATAGCAATCAGCCCCAGCATTTT
TRBD2	.	TRBV5-1	TRBJ2-3	CASSLAGTRDTQYF	TGCGCCAGCAGCTTGGCCGGGACTAGAGATACGCAGTATTTT
TRBD1	.	TRBV9	TRBJ1-5	CASSRTGSNQPQHF	TGTGCCAGCAGCAGGACAGGCAGCAATCAGCCCCAGCATTTT
.	.	TRBV6-6	TRBJ2-6	CASSPRGASGLHSGANVLTF	TGTGCCAGCAGTCCTCGGGGGGCTAGCGGTCTTCACTCTGGGGCCAACGTCCTGACTTTC
.	.	TRBV9	TRBJ2-5	CASSVYPSGGTQYF	TGTGCCAGCAGCGTCTACCCCTCCGGGGGGACCCAGTACTTC
.	.	TRBV9	TRBJ2-7	CASSPGLTVPAYEQYF	TGTGCCAGCAGCCCTGGACTGACCGTCCCTGCCTACGAGCAGTACTTC
TRBD2	.	TRBV11-1	TRBJ2-7	CASGWTSGEYEQYF	TGTGCCAGTGGCTGGACTAGCGGGGAGTACGAGCAGTACTTC
.	.	TRBV3-1/TRBV3-2	TRBJ2-3	CASSHATGSDTQYF	TGTGCCAGCAGCCATGCGACTGGGTCTGATACGCAGTATTTT
TRBD2	.	TRBV2	TRBJ2-3	CASSGLAGSTDTQYF	TGTGCCAGCAGTGGGCTAGCGGGGAGCACAGATACGCAGTATTTT